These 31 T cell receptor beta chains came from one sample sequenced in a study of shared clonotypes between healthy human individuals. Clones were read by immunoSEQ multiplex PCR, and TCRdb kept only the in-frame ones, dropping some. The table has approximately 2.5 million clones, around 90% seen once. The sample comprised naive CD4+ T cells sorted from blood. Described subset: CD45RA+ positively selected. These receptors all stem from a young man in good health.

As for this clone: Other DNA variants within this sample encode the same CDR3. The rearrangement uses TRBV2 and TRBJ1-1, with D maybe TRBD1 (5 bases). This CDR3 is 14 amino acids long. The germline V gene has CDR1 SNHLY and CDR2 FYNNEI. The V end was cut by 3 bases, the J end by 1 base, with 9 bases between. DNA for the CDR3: TGTGCCAGCAGTGAGGCGACAGCGAACACTGAAGCTTTCTTT. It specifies CASSEATANTEAFF.

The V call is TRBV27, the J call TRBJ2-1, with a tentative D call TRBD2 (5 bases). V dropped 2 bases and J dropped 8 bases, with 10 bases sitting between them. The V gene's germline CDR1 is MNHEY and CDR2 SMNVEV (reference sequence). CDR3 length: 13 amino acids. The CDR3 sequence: CASSLGLADEQFF. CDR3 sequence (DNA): TGTGCCAGCAGTTTAGGGCTAGCCGATGAGCAGTTCTTC.

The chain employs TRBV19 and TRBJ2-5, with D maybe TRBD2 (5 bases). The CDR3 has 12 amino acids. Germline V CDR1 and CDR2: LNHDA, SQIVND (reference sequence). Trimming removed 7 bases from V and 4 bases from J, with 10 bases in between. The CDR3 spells CASKGSGETQYF. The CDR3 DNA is TGTGCCAGTAAGGGCAGCGGAGAGACCCAGTACTTC.

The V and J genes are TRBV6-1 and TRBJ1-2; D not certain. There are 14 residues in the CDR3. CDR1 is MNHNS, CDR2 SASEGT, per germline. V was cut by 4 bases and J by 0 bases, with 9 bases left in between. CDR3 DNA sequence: TGTGCCAGCAGTGGAACTCTAGCTAACTATGGCTACACCTTC. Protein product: CASSGTLANYGYTF.

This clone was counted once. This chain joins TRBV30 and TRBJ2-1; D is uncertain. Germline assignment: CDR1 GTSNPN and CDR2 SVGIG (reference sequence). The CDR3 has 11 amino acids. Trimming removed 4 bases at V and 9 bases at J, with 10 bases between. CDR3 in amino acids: CAWNALSEQFF. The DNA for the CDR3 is TGTGCCTGGAACGCCCTGAGTGAGCAGTTCTTC.

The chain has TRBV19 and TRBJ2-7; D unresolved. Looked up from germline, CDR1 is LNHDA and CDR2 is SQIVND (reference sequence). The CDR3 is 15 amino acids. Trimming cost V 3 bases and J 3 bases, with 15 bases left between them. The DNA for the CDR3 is TGTGCCAGTAGTATGTATCTTGGGGAAAGCTACGAGCAGTACTTC. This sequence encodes CASSMYLGESYEQYF.

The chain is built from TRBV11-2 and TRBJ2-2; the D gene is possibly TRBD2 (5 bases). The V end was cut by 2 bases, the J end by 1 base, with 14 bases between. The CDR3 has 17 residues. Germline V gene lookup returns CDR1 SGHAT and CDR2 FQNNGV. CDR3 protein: CASSLNTPGLNTGELFF. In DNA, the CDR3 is TGTGCCAGCAGCTTAAATACGCCAGGACTGAACACCGGGGAGCTGTTTTTT.

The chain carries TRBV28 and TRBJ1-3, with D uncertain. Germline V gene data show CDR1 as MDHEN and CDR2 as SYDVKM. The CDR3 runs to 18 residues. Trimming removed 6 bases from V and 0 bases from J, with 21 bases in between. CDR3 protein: CASRASSLEGVSGNTIYF. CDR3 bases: TGTGCCAGCAGAGCGTCAAGTTTAGAGGGCGTCTCTGGAAACACCATATATTTT.

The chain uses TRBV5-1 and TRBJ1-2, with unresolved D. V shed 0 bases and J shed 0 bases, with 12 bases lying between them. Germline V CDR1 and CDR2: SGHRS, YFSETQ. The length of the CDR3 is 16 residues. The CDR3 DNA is TGCGCCAGCAGCTTGGGAGAGACAACCGCTAACTATGGCTACACCTTC. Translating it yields CASSLGETTANYGYTF.

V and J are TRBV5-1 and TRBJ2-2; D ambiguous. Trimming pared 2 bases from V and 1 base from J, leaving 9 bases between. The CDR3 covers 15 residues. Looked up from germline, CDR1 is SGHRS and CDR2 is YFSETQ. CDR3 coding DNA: TGCGCCAGCAGCTTTCTGCCGGGGAACACCGGGGAGCTGTTTTTT. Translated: CASSFLPGNTGELFF.

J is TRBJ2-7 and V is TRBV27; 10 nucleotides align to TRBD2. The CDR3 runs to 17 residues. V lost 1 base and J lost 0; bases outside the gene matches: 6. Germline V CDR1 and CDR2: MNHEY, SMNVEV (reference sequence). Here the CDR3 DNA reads TGTGCCAGCAGTTTATGGGGCCCTAGCGGGGGCTCCTACGAGCAGTACTTC. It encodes CASSLWGPSGGSYEQYF.

CDR3 loop: CAWSTGLTYEQYF. Here the CDR3 DNA reads TGTGCCTGGAGTACGGGATTGACCTACGAGCAGTACTTC. The rearrangement joins TRBV30 to TRBJ2-7; the D gene is possibly TRBD2 (5 bases). The CDR3 sequence is 13 residues long. Trimming pared 2 bases from V and 2 bases from J, leaving 10 bases between. In germline, CDR1 is GTSNPN, CDR2 SVGIG (reference sequence).

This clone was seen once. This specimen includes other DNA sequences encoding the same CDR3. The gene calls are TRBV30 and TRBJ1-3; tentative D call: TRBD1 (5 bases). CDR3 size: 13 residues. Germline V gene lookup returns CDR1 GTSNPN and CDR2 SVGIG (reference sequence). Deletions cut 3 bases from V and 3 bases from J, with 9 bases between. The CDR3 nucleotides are TGTGCCTGGAGCAGGGCCAATGGAAACACCATATATTTT. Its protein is CAWSRANGNTIYF.

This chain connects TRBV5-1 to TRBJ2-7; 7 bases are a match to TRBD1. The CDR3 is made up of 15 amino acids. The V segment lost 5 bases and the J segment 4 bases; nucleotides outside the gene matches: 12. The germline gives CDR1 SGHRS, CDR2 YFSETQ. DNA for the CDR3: TGCGCCAGCAGAACTAACAGGGGCGCAGAGTACGAGCAGTACTTC. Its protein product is CASRTNRGAEYEQYF.

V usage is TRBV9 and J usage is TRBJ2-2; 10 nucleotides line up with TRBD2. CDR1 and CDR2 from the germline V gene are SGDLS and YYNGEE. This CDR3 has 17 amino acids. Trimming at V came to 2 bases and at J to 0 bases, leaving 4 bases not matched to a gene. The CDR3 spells CASSVGSGRTNTGELFF. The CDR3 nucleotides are TGTGCCAGCAGCGTCGGTAGCGGGAGGACGAACACCGGGGAGCTGTTTTTT.

CDR3 region: CASSFWGVGQPQHF. CDR3 bases: TGTGCCAGCAGTTTTTGGGGAGTCGGTCAGCCCCAGCATTTT. The chain carries TRBV28 and TRBJ1-5; D remains unclear. Germline V gene data show CDR1 as MDHEN and CDR2 as SYDVKM. The CDR3 sequence is 14 residues long. The V end lost 3 bases, the J end lost 6 bases, and 12 bases lay between the germline ends.

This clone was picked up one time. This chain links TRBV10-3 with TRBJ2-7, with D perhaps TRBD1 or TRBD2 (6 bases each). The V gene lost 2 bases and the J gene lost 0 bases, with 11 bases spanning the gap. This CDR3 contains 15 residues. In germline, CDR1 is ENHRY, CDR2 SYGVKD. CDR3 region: CAISEGAGHSYEQYF. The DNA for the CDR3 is TGTGCCATCAGTGAGGGGGCGGGACACTCCTACGAGCAGTACTTC.

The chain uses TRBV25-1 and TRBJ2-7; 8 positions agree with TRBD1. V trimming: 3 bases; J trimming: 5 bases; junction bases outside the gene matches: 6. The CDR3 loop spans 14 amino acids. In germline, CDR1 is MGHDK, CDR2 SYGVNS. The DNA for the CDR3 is TGTGCCAGCAGTGACCGGCAGGGGGCCCACGAGCAGTACTTC. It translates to CASSDRQGAHEQYF.

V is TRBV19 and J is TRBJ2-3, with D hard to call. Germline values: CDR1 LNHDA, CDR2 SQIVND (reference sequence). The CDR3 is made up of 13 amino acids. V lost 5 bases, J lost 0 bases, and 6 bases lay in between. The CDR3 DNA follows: TGTGCCAGTAGTTTCGTAAGCACAGATACGCAGTATTTT. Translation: CASSFVSTDTQYF.

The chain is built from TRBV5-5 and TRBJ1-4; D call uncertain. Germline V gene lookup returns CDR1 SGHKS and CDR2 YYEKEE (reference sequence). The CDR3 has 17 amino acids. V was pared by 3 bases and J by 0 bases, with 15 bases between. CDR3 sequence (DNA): TGTGCCAGCAGCTCAAACTCGGGCCATGCAACTAATGAAAAACTGTTTTTT. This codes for CASSSNSGHATNEKLFF.

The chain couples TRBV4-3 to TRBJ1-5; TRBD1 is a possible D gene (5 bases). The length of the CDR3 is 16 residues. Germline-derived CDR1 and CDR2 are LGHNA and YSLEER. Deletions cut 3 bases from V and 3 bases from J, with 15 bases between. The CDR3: CASSQGRLGTNQPQHF. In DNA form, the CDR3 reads TGCGCCAGCAGCCAGGGCCGGCTGGGGACCAATCAGCCCCAGCATTTT.

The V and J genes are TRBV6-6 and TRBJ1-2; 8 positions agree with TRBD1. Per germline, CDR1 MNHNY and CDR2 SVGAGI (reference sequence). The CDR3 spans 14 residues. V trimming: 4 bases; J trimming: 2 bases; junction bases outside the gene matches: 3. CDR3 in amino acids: CASSSRGQNYGYTF. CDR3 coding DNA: TGTGCCAGCAGTTCCAGGGGGCAGAACTATGGCTACACCTTC.

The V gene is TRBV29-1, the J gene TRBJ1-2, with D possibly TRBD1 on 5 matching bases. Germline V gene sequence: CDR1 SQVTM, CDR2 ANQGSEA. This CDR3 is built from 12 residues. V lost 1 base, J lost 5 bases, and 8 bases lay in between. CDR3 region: CSVEATAYGYTF. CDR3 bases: TGCAGCGTTGAAGCGACAGCTTATGGCTACACCTTC.

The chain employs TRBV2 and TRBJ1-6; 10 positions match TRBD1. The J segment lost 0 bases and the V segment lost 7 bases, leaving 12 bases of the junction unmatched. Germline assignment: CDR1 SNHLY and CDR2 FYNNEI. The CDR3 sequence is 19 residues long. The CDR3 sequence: CASIWSGTGVISYNSPLHF. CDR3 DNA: TGTGCCAGCATTTGGTCCGGGACAGGGGTTATCTCCTATAATTCACCCCTCCACTTT.

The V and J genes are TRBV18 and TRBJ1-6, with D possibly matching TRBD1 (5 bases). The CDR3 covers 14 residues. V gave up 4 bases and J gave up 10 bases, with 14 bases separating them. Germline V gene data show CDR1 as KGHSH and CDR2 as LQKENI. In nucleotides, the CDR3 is TGTGCCAGCTCACTTGACCCTGGGGGATCACCCCTCCACTTT. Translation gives CASSLDPGGSPLHF.

CDR3 DNA: TGCGCCAGCAGCTTTGGGACAGGGGGCCCGAGCTCTGGAAACACCATATATTTT. As protein: CASSFGTGGPSSGNTIYF. The chain employs TRBV5-1 and TRBJ1-3, with 12 bases that match TRBD1. In germline, CDR1 is SGHRS, CDR2 YFSETQ. V trimming: 2 bases; J trimming: 0 bases; junction bases outside the gene matches: 6. The CDR3 consists of 18 residues.

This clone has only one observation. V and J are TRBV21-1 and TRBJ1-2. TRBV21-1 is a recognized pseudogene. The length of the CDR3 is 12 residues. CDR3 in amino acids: CASSRKPRGYTF. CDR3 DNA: TGTGCCAGCAGCCGAAAGCCTCGGGGCTACACCTTC.

This chain's CDR3 is CASSLVGANTGELFF. The DNA of the CDR3 is TGTGCCAGCAGCTTGGTGGGGGCGAACACCGGGGAGCTGTTTTTT. The V call is TRBV5-6, the J call TRBJ2-2, with D perhaps given as TRBD1 or TRBD2 (5 bases each). Per the germline V gene, CDR1 is SGHDT and CDR2 is YYEEEE. The ends were cut back, 0 bases at V and 0 bases at J, with 6 bases in the middle. CDR3 length equals 15 residues.

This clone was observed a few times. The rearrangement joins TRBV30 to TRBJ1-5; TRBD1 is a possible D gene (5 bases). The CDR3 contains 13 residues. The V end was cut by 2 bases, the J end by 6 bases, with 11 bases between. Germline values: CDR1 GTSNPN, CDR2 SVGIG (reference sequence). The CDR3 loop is CAWSTDGGQPQHF. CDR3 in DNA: TGTGCCTGGAGTACGGATGGGGGTCAGCCCCAGCATTTT.

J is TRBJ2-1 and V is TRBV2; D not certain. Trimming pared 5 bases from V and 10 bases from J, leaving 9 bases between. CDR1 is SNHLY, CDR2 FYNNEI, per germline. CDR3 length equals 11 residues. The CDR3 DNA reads TGTGCCAGCAGTAGGGCGCGGGAGCAGTTCTTC. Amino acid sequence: CASSRAREQFF.

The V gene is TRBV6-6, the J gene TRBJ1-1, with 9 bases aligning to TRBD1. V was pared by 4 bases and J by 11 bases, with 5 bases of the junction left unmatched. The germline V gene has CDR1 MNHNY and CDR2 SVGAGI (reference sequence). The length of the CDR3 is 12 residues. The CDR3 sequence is CASSLRTGAAFF. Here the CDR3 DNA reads TGTGCCAGCAGTTTAAGGACAGGGGCCGCTTTCTTT.